This is a list of T cell receptor beta chains from one sample in a study of cytomegalovirus exposure and HLA in healthy donors. The repertoire was sequenced with immunoSEQ multiplex PCR; TCRdb's copy has only in-frame clones and lacks some. The table shows 70,000 to 95,000 clones, with 75% to 85% occurring only once. The sequenced material came from PBMCs. Every receptor here comes from a woman in her thirties in good health and CMV-seronegative. Each CDR3 is given without its conserved first and last residue. The order of the fields is V gene, J gene, CDR3 protein.

TRBV6-5	TRBJ1-1	ASSYSRGVEAF
TRBV9	TRBJ2-1	ASSVGPSGSSPGGEQF
TRBV20-1	TRBJ1-2	SARTGGGYT
TRBV28	TRBJ2-7	ASRTGGSTYEQY
TRBV9	TRBJ1-1	ASSVVGGLGQGLAEAF
TRBV7-9	NA	ASSLAGGSTYEQY
TRBV27	TRBJ2-3	ASRQQGAPTDTQY
TRBV7-6	TRBJ2-7	ASSRGTSASYEQY
TRBV7-2	TRBJ2-3	ASSLFPQGSSTDTQY
TRBV4-2	TRBJ2-7	ASSQLGDREGTEQY
TRBV7-3	TRBJ2-3	ASSLGLASTDTQY
TRBV19	TRBJ1-1	ASSIQRLALGANTEAF
TRBV9	TRBJ2-3	ASSVGLLDSPRQY
TRBV27	TRBJ1-4	ASSLGTGERQLF
TRBV5-1	TRBJ2-1	ASSSGTEQF
TRBV10-3	TRBJ2-6	AIREPGQGGSGANVLT
TRBV7-3	TRBJ2-5	ASSPEATGGLETQY
TRBV6-5	TRBJ2-7	ASSYMDRLEQY
TRBV15	TRBJ2-5	ATSRDLETRY
TRBV18	TRBJ2-1	ASSPLGLAGEGEQF
TRBV7-2	TRBJ2-7	ASSLDPGGEQY
TRBV2	TRBJ1-1	ASGEQGNTEAF
TRBV11-2	TRBJ1-1	ASSPWGRVNTEAF
TRBV28	TRBJ1-1	ASSLIRVGAF
TRBV7-3	TRBJ2-3	ASSYLAGSTDTQY
TRBV28	TRBJ2-2	VASGTNGELF
TRBV2	TRBJ2-2	ASRGDRGSAGELF
TRBV5-8	TRBJ1-4	ASRGTSVGANEKLF
TRBV7-8	TRBJ2-2	ASSLGTVNTGELF
TRBV5-1	TRBJ2-1	ASSPGLAGAAYNEQF
TRBV27	TRBJ2-7	ASSLQGAYEQY
TRBV19	TRBJ1-5	ASSMVRTPSNQPQH
TRBV25-1	TRBJ2-7	ASTPTGGLYEQY
TRBV10-3	TRBJ2-5	AISEGRGETQY
TRBV14	TRBJ2-3	ASSQVKRDTQY
TRBV7-3	TRBJ2-3	ASSPASGLTDTQY
TRBV10-3	TRBJ2-3	AISGEGASSSTDTQY
TRBV5-1	TRBJ2-7	ASSRLEGQTYEQY
TRBV18	TRBJ2-3	ASSPTGDTQY
TRBV15	TRBJ1-3	ATSPDRSSGNTIY
TRBV28	TRBJ1-2	ASSPPRSANYGYT
TRBV5-1	TRBJ1-1	ASSPLGQGNTEAF
TRBV28	TRBJ1-1	ASSPGGTEAF
TRBV30	TRBJ2-5	AWSVRSGRLGETQY